The rows below give T cell receptor beta chains drawn from one sample of a study of blood T cell repertoires in COVID-19. Profiled with immunoSEQ multiplex PCR; TCRdb holds only in-frame clones, not every one. The sample records about 280,000 clones, around nine tenths being singletons. Sequencing input: peripheral blood. These receptors were collected from a man in his forties with active or convalescent COVID-19. The CDR3 runs from the conserved cysteine through the conserved F or W. The D gene is left open where the match is weak. Clone size is given for some rows only: seen once, a few or many times, or a class if the clone is expanded.

>-|TRBJ2-7|TRBV23-1|many
CASSVQGPTYEQYF
TGCGCCAGCAGTGTACAGGGTCCGACCTACGAGCAGTACTTC
>-|TRBJ1-4|TRBV5-1|-
CASSLTPEVTEKLFF
TGCGCCAGCAGCTTGACTCCGGAGGTCACGGAAAAACTGTTTTTT
>-|TRBJ2-7|TRBV5-1|-
CASSHTDRPYEQYF
TGCGCCAGCAGCCACACCGACAGACCCTACGAGCAGTACTTC
>-|TRBJ1-5|TRBV5-1|-
CASSLTGNNRQPQHF
TGCGCCAGCAGCTTGACAGGGAATAACAGGCAGCCCCAGCATTTT
>-|TRBJ1-5|TRBV3-1/TRBV3-2|-
CASSQARKIDSFNQPQHF
TGTGCCAGCAGCCAAGCCCGTAAGATCGACAGTTTTAATCAGCCCCAGCATTTT
>-|TRBJ1-2|TRBV21-1|-
CASDGTAYYTF
TGTGCCAGCGATGGGACAGCTTACTACACCTTC
>-|TRBJ2-7|TRBV5-1|few
CASSRTGHSGEQYF
TGCGCCAGCAGCAGAACAGGGCACTCAGGGGAGCAGTACTTC
>TRBD2|TRBJ2-2|TRBV10-3|-
CAIRTSGYTGELFF
TGTGCCATCAGGACTAGCGGTTACACCGGGGAGCTGTTTTTT
>TRBD1|TRBJ1-5|TRBV6-1|-
CASSEAGQGAIISNQPQHF
TGTGCCAGCAGTGAAGCAGGTCAGGGGGCGATCATTTCAAATCAGCCCCAGCATTTT
>TRBD1|TRBJ1-1|TRBV29-1|-
CSVDRGQVEAFF
TGCAGCGTTGACAGGGGGCAGGTTGAAGCTTTCTTT
>-|TRBJ1-1|TRBV7-9|once
CASSFIGGLMTGEAFF
TGTGCCAGCAGCTTCATAGGCGGACTTATGACAGGTGAAGCTTTCTTT
>-|TRBJ2-1|TRBV29-1|-
CSVELEVKYNEQFF
TGCAGCGTTGAGTTGGAGGTGAAGTACAATGAGCAGTTCTTC
>-|TRBJ1-1|TRBV19|-
CASSNTGGGLEAFF
TGTGCCAGTAGTAATACCGGGGGGGGTCTTGAAGCTTTCTTT
>-|TRBJ1-5|TRBV12-3/TRBV12-4|-
CASRGDSNQPQHF
TGTGCCAGCAGAGGAGATAGCAATCAGCCCCAGCATTTT
>-|TRBJ1-2|TRBV24-1|-
CATSDSKRGGGNYGYTF
TGTGCCACCAGTGATTCCAAGCGTGGGGGAGGTAACTATGGCTACACCTTC
>-|TRBJ2-1|TRBV9|-
CASSLTLNLALGQFF
TGTGCCAGCAGCCTTACCCTAAATCTAGCGCTGGGGCAGTTCTTC
>-|TRBJ1-5|TRBV21-1|-
CASSFRQGAKDQPQHF
TGTGCCAGCAGCTTCCGACAGGGGGCTAAAGATCAGCCCCAGCATTTT
>-|TRBJ1-4|TRBV29-1|-
CSVQKETEGEKLFF
TGCAGCGTCCAAAAAGAAACCGAGGGTGAAAAACTGTTTTTT
>-|TRBJ1-2|TRBV9|-
CASSTDWGGTGGYTF
TGTGCCAGCAGCACCGATTGGGGGGGAACGGGTGGCTACACCTTC
>TRBD2|TRBJ2-1|TRBV5-6|-
CASSFSSGRIEQFF
TGTGCCAGCAGCTTTTCTAGCGGGAGGATTGAGCAGTTCTTC
>-|TRBJ2-5|TRBV13|-
CASSPRQGRGETQYF
TGTGCCAGCAGCCCTAGACAGGGTCGGGGGGAGACCCAGTACTTC
>-|TRBJ1-1|TRBV27|-
CASSRGMNTEAFF
TGTGCCAGCAGTCGAGGAATGAACACTGAAGCTTTCTTT
>TRBD2|TRBJ2-7|TRBV25-1|-
CASSEPGLGPSGRAEQYF
TGTGCCAGCAGTGAGCCAGGGCTAGGGCCCAGCGGGAGAGCGGAGCAGTACTTC
>TRBD1|TRBJ2-5|TRBV6-6|-
CASSSDRLGTVTQYF
TGTGCCAGCAGTTCGGACAGGCTCGGAACCGTGACCCAGTACTTC
>-|TRBJ2-5|TRBV6-5|-
CASSYGNPYQETQYF
TGTGCCAGCAGTTATGGCAATCCGTACCAAGAGACCCAGTACTTC
>-|TRBJ1-4|TRBV28|-
CASSLDSSNEKLFF
TGTGCCAGCAGTCTAGACAGTTCTAATGAAAAACTGTTTTTT
>-|TRBJ1-5|TRBV21-1|few
CASSPARVSNQPQHF
TGTGCCAGCAGTCCTGCCCGCGTTAGCAATCAGCCCCAGCATTTT
>-|TRBJ1-5|TRBV7-9|-
CASSLNSGQPQHF
TGTGCCAGCAGCTTAAATTCGGGTCAGCCCCAGCATTTT
>TRBD1|TRBJ2-1|TRBV5-1|-
CASKDRTGVINEQFF
TGCGCCAGCAAAGACAGGACAGGGGTGATCAATGAGCAGTTCTTC
>TRBD1|TRBJ1-4|TRBV4-2|-
CASSQDHFRTGGEKLFF
TGTGCCAGCAGCCAAGATCATTTTAGGACAGGGGGTGAAAAACTGTTTTTT
>TRBD1|TRBJ2-2|TRBV2|-
CASTSGQANTGELFF
TGTGCCAGCACATCGGGACAGGCGAACACCGGGGAGCTGTTTTTT
>-|TRBJ1-5|TRBV28|-
CASIGGGNQPQHF
TGTGCCAGCATTGGGGGCGGGAATCAGCCCCAGCATTTT